This TCR beta chain was identified in a study of T-cell memory formation after mild COVID-19. Findings and caveats of the study: CD4+ contracting clones were found mainly in CM and EM, and CD8+ ones in EMRA.

A word on this clonotype: No antigen is known for it.

TCR alpha and TCR beta cDNA libraries carrying sample barcodes and UMIs came from 5'RACE with constant-segment primers. TCRdb re-called the 5' RACE reads through MiXCR, storing one row per CDR3 protein. This table has under 600,000 distinct CDR3 sequences, roughly 22% appearing once. The CDR3 spans 15 residues. Germline V CDR1 and CDR2: KGHDR, SFDVKD. The V and J ends lost 3 bases and 3 bases respectively, with 12 bases between them. The sequenced material came from PBMCs or a T cell subset sorted from them (not recorded which). The receptor comes from an adult woman who had mild COVID-19 (a few samples of this study predate the infection). Cell type and time point are not known. The chain joins TRBV24-1 to TRBJ2-3; D possibly corresponds to TRBD2 (6 bases). CDR3 nucleotide sequence: TGTGCCACCAGTGATGCTAGGGCGGGGACAGATACGCAGTATTTT. Translated, it gives CATSDARAGTDTQYF.